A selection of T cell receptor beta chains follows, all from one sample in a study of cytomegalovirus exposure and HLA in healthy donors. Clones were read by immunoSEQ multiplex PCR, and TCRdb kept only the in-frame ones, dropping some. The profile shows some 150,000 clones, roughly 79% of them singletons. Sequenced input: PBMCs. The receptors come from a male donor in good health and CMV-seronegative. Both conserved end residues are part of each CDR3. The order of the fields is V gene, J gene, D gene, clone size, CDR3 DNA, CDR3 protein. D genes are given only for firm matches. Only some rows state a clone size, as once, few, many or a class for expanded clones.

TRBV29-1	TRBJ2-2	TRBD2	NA	TGCAGCGTTCTCGCTAGCGGGAGGGACAGGACCGGGGAGCTGTTTTTT	CSVLASGRDRTGELFF
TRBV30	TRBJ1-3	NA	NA	TGTGCCTGGAGTGTACGCAGGGGAGGGGGAAACGCCATATATTTT	CAWSVRRGGGNAIYF
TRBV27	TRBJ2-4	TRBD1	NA	TGTGCCAGCAGTAGGGGACAGGTCCTAGCCAAAAACATTCAGTACTTC	CASSRGQVLAKNIQYF
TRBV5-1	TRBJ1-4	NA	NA	TGCGCCAGCAGCTTGGAAACAGGGAGTAATGAAAAACTGTTTTTT	CASSLETGSNEKLFF
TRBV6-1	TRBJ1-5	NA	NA	TGTGCCAGCAGGGGGAGCTTTAATCAGCCCCAGCATTTT	CASRGSFNQPQHF
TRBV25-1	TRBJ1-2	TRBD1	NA	TGTGCCAGCAGTAGACCGGGACAGACTAACTATGGCTACACCTTC	CASSRPGQTNYGYTF
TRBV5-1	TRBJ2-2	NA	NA	TGCGCCAGCAGCTTGGACAGGGACACCGGGGAGCTGTTTTTT	CASSLDRDTGELFF
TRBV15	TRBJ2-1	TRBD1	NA	TGTGCCACCAGCAGCCACGGACAGGGGGCATCCTACAATGAGCAGTTCTTC	CATSSHGQGASYNEQFF
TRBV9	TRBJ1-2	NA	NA	TGTGCCAGCAGCGTAGTAGCATCTAACTATGGCTACACCTTC	CASSVVASNYGYTF
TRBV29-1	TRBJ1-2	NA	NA	TGCAGCGCTGGGCCAGGGCAGGGGTTTAACTATGGCTACACCTTC	CSAGPGQGFNYGYTF
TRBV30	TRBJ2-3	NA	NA	TGTGCCGGCCAGGGGATGGGCACAGATACGCAGTATTTT	CAGQGMGTDTQYF
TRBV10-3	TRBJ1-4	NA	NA	TGTGCCATCAGTGATAGTCGCTTCGGTGAAAAACTGTTTTTT	CAISDSRFGEKLFF
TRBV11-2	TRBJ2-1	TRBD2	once	TGTGCCAGCAGCCCTTGGAAGCTAGCGGGAGGGCCTAATGAGCAGTTCTTC	CASSPWKLAGGPNEQFF
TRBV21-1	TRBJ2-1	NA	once	TGTGCCAGCAGCAAACAAGGACTAGCGGGGTTTAGCGAGCAGTTCTTC	CASSKQGLAGFSEQFF
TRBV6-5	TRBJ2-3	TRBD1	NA	TGTGCCAGCAGTCCCGGACAGGGGGGCACAGATACGCAGTATTTT	CASSPGQGGTDTQYF
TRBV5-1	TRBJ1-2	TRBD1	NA	TGCGCCAGCAGCTTGGGGGGACAGGGGATGACCTTC	CASSLGGQGMTF
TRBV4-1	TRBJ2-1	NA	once	TGCGCCAGCAGCCAAGCGGTCGAGACAGGCAGCTCCTACAATGAGCAGTTCTTC	CASSQAVETGSSYNEQFF
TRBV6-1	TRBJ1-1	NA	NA	TGTGCCAGCAGTGAAGTCGGGACACCGGTGAGGGCTGAAGCTTTCTTT	CASSEVGTPVRAEAFF
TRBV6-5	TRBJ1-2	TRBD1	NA	TGTGCCAGCAGTTACTCCCGGGACAGTCATAACTATGGCTACACCTTC	CASSYSRDSHNYGYTF
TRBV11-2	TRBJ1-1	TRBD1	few	TGTGCCAGCAGCTTAAGCACAGGGGCCACTGAAGCTTTCTTT	CASSLSTGATEAFF
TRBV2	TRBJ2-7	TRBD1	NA	TGTGCCACCCAGAGAGACAGGGGAGCAACCTACGAGCAGTACTTC	CATQRDRGATYEQYF
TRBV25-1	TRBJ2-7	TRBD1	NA	TGTGCCAGCAGTGAATCTCGGACAGGGCACTACGAGCAGTACTTC	CASSESRTGHYEQYF
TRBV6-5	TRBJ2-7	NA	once	TGTGCCAGCAGATATTCCGGGACGGCGGGGGAGCAGTACTTC	CASRYSGTAGEQYF